This T cell receptor beta chain was sequenced in a study of shared T cell receptors in the human thymus. The repertoire was sequenced with immunoSEQ multiplex PCR; TCRdb's copy has only in-frame clones and lacks some. The repertoire includes 720,000 or so clones, approximately 85% of them detected once, and roughly 0.01% sits in the top ten. Germline V lookup: CDR1 MNHNS, CDR2 SASEGT. V was pared by 0 bases and J by 6 bases, with 11 bases between. The CDR3 is 14 residues long. The data also belong to a second study, concerning human thymus T cells. That report adds: Serving as donors were healthy Finnish infants, each of whom was having open corrective surgery for congenital heart defects. Thymus was obtained from resections taken during corrective heart surgery. Repertoires sampled from thymus and blood appeared biased in V and J gene usage. Related work showed strongly overlapping thymic repertoires across unrelated individuals.

This chain links TRBV6-1 with TRBJ1-1; tentatively, D is TRBD1 (5 bases). What was sequenced was thymocytes. The sequence was collected from a girl less than two years old with a congenital heart defect. The chain's CDR3 is CASSEAGQGSEAFF. CDR3 nucleotides: TGTGCCAGCAGTGAAGCGGGGCAGGGCTCTGAAGCTTTCTTT.